The 17 T cell receptor beta chains below were found in one sample sequenced in a study of regulatory T cells in long-lasting Graves disease. For TCR beta, libraries came from iRepertoire HTBI primers and Arm-PCR of CDR3 regions. In TCRdb, the multiplex PCR reads were re-called with MiXCR into one record per CDR3 protein. The data contain around 400,000 distinct CDR3 sequences, about a sixth of them singletons. Regarding time point: newly diagnosed GD, antithyroid drugs for less than 3 months. The TCR library was made from RNA that had been extracted from PBMCs in TRIzol. This specimen was peripheral blood mononuclear cells (PBMCs), taken at new diagnosis, from a patient treated with antithyroid drugs. These receptors all stem from a female donor with Graves disease.

Many counts were recorded for this clonotype. The chain uses TRBV20-1 and TRBJ2-7; D may be TRBD2 (5 bases). V lost 5 bases and J lost 4, with 21 bases in between. CDR1 is DFQATT, CDR2 SNEGSKA, per germline (reference sequence). The CDR3 loop spans 15 amino acids. The chain's CDR3 is CSAPSASGERYEQYF. The CDR3 DNA reads as TGCAGTGCTCCCTCGGCAAGCGGAGAGAGGTACGAGCAGTACTTC.

This clonotype was seen just once. This chain joins TRBV30 and TRBJ2-7; 9 nucleotides agree with TRBD1. The CDR3 extends over 15 amino acids. Trimming removed 1 base from V and 1 base from J; junction bases left unmatched: 5. CDR1 and CDR2 from the germline V gene are GTSNPN and SVGIG (reference sequence). The CDR3 here is CAWSATGTGSYEQYF. Written as DNA, the CDR3 is TGTGCCTGGAGTGCCACCGGGACAGGGTCCTACGAGCAGTACTTC.

The chain is built from TRBV6-2 or TRBV6-3 and TRBJ1-5, with D perhaps matching TRBD1 (5 bases). Trimming cost V 0 bases and J 6 bases, with 21 bases left between them. From germline, CDR1 is MNHEY and CDR2 SVGEGT. The CDR3 contains 18 residues. The CDR3 coding sequence is TGTGCCAGCAGTTACTCGACGGGGAGGGGAGGGTCAGGTCAGCCCCAGCATTTT. It codes for CASSYSTGRGGSGQPQHF.

This clonotype was observed at least ten times. The rearrangement links TRBV27 to TRBJ1-6; D is unclear. Germline values: CDR1 MNHEY, CDR2 SMNVEV (reference sequence). The CDR3 extends over 17 amino acids. V shed 2 bases and J shed 8 bases, with 19 bases lying between them. This chain's CDR3 is CASSLSQRAVPYSPLHF. The DNA for the CDR3 is TGTGCCAGCAGTTTAAGTCAGCGAGCGGTCCCTTATTCACCCCTCCACTTT.

The sample holds many counts of this clonotype. In DNA, the CDR3 is TGTGCCTGGGGGGACAGGGACAATCAGCCCCAGCATTTT. Translation gives CAWGDRDNQPQHF. V is TRBV30 and J is TRBJ1-5; 9 bases align to TRBD1. There are 13 residues in the CDR3. The junction had 2 bases not matched to a gene; V was cut back by 5 bases and J by 3 bases. Per the germline V gene, CDR1 is GTSNPN and CDR2 is SVGIG (reference sequence).

This clonotype was detected many times. The chain joins TRBV9 to TRBJ2-3; 11 positions agree with TRBD2. From germline, CDR1 is SGDLS and CDR2 YYNGEE. The CDR3 runs 15 residues. V gave up 4 bases and J gave up 2 bases; unmatched junction bases: 3. The CDR3 sequence is CASSLGLADTDTQYF. The CDR3 DNA sequence: TGTGCCAGCAGCCTGGGACTAGCGGACACAGATACGCAGTATTTT.

The CDR3 spells CASSPDSLQETQYF. DNA of the CDR3: TGTGCCAGCAGTCCAGACAGCCTACAAGAGACCCAGTACTTC. This chain links TRBV2 with TRBJ2-5, with D possibly TRBD1 on 5 matching bases. V lost 5 bases, J lost 2 bases, and 12 bases lay in between. Germline CDR1 reads SNHLY; CDR2 reads FYNNEI. The CDR3 spans 14 residues.

This clonotype appeared many times. The genes are TRBV6-2 or TRBV6-3 and TRBJ1-1, with TRBD1 as a possible D gene (5 bases). Germline V lookup: CDR1 MNHEY, CDR2 SVGEGT. Trimming removed 0 bases at V and 0 bases at J, with 8 bases between. The CDR3 is made up of 15 amino acids. Written as DNA, the CDR3 is TGTGCCAGCAGTTACTCGAAGGGGATGAACACTGAAGCTTTCTTT. Protein: CASSYSKGMNTEAFF.

This clonotype was detected many times. The chain employs TRBV3-1 and TRBJ2-5; D possibly corresponds to TRBD1 (6 bases). The V gene lost 4 bases and the J gene lost 7 bases, with 10 bases spanning the gap. Germline V CDR1 and CDR2: LGHDT, YNNKEL (reference sequence). The CDR3 sequence is 12 residues long. As DNA, the CDR3 is TGTGCCAGCAGCCTACAGGGTCCGACCCAGTACTTC. Its translation is CASSLQGPTQYF.

The sample holds many counts of this clonotype. The chain carries TRBV4-1 and TRBJ2-1, with D tentatively TRBD1 (6 bases). The V and J ends lost 3 bases and 6 bases respectively, with 15 bases between them. In germline, CDR1 is MGHRA, CDR2 YSYEKL. The CDR3 sequence is 15 residues long. The CDR3, as DNA: TGCGCCAGCAGCCACACCGTGGCAGGGGTCAATGAGCAGTTCTTC. Translation: CASSHTVAGVNEQFF.

This clonotype was counted at least ten times. The chain has TRBV20-1 and TRBJ1-2, with TRBD1 matching 7 bases. The J segment lost 8 bases and the V segment lost 5 bases, leaving 14 bases of the junction unmatched. The CDR3 has 14 residues. Germline assignment: CDR1 DFQATT and CDR2 SNEGSKA (reference sequence). The CDR3 sequence is CSAGNQGGGGGYTF. The CDR3 DNA follows: TGCAGTGCTGGCAACCAGGGGGGGGGCGGAGGCTACACCTTC.

The table lists this clonotype with many counts. The chain joins TRBV3-1 to TRBJ2-2; D not certain. Per the germline V gene, CDR1 is LGHDT and CDR2 is YNNKEL (reference sequence). V gave up 0 bases and J gave up 2 bases, with 10 bases separating them. The CDR3 sequence is 16 residues long. CDR3 DNA sequence: TGTGCCAGCAGCCAAGATGTAGGCAGTAACACCGGGGAGCTGTTTTTT. Translation gives CASSQDVGSNTGELFF.

In its sample, this clonotype was seen many times. This chain connects TRBV3-1 to TRBJ2-1; D might be TRBD2 (7 bases). Between the trimmed V and J ends, which lost 3 bases and 8 bases, there was a span of 14 bases. CDR3 size: 14 residues. In germline, CDR1 is LGHDT, CDR2 YNNKEL (reference sequence). CDR3 DNA sequence: TGTGCCAGCAGCCAGGCCGGGGGGCTGGATGAGCAGTTCTTC. Amino acid sequence: CASSQAGGLDEQFF.

To note about this clonotype: A single base separates this from a much larger clone, so it may be a read error. V and J are TRBV4-3 and TRBJ2-5; 8 bases match TRBD2. The DNA end is more similar to TRBJ2-1, so the J call may be wrong. Germline CDR1 and CDR2: LGHNA and YSLEER. There are 14 residues in the CDR3. The chain's CDR3 is CASSQERLANEQFF. CDR3 DNA: TGCGCCAGCAGCCAAGAGAGACTAGCGAACGAGCAGTTCTTC.

This clonotype occurred once. A much larger clone lies a single base off, so this may be a read error. The chain links TRBV5-6 to TRBJ1-1, with D perhaps matching TRBD1 (5 bases). The germline V gene has CDR1 SGHDT and CDR2 YYEEEE. The CDR3 is 14 amino acids. CDR3 DNA sequence: TGTGCCGGCAGCTTGGACGGGGGGACTGCTGAAGCTTTCTTT. Protein product: CAGSLDGGTAEAFF.

J is TRBJ1-2 and V is TRBV15, with D tentatively TRBD1 (6 bases). V lost 4 bases to trimming and J lost 7 bases, with 16 bases between them. From germline, CDR1 is LNHNV and CDR2 YYDKDF (reference sequence). This CDR3 region has 14 residues. As DNA, the CDR3 is TGTGCCACCAGCAAAGGGGGTAAGATGGGTGGCTACACCTTC. Translation: CATSKGGKMGGYTF.

This chain links TRBV6-1 with TRBJ2-6; TRBD1 might be the D (5 bases). The CDR3 loop spans 18 amino acids. V was shortened by 6 bases and J by 4 bases, with 22 bases between the two germline ends. Per the germline V gene, CDR1 is MNHNS and CDR2 is SASEGT. The CDR3 DNA is TGTGCCAGCAGCCGCCCACGCTCCAGGGCGACCGGGGCCAACGTCCTGACTTTC. Translating gives CASSRPRSRATGANVLTF.